Given below is one T cell receptor beta chain in context. Its antigen is as yet unknown. The CDR3 totals 10 residues. Trimming cost V 4 bases and J 9 bases, with 9 bases left between them. From germline, CDR1 is DFQATT and CDR2 SNEGSKA (reference sequence). The data belong to a study of long-term antiretroviral therapy in people with HIV. General study results and limits: Blood collection from about 2004 to 2018 possibly occurred under older ART regimens. Controls exceeded HIV repertoires in CDR3 length range. Transplant donor controls retained higher diversity, though diversity increased after ART.

With survey level as its setting, the immunoSEQ assay was v3.0. Per sample, sequencing targeted roughly 40,000-50,000 T-cell genomes. TCRdb's copy holds only in-frame clones and misses some; the assay was immunoSEQ multiplex PCR. The profile shows 20,000 to 25,000 clones, around four fifths of them singletons. The source was unsorted PBMCs, collected roughly 4 years after starting antiretroviral therapy. The clonotype was recovered from a man between 18 and 35 years old with HIV. This chain uses TRBV20-1 with TRBJ1-1; D remains ambiguous. CDR3 loop: CSATAVQAFF. The CDR3 nucleotides read TGCAGTGCTACGGCTGTTCAAGCTTTCTTT.